The next 13 T cell receptor beta chains were all read from a single sample in a study of blood T cell repertoires in COVID-19. Produced via immunoSEQ multiplex PCR; TCRdb's table is partial and in-frame only. The repertoire holds a few hundred thousand clones, with about 80% as singletons. The specimen sequenced was peripheral blood. The origin of the receptors is a person aged 70 to 79 with COVID-19, enrolled during active disease.

The CDR3 sequence: CASRGRDQETQYF. The CDR3 bases are TGTGCCAGCAGGGGGAGGGATCAAGAGACCCAGTACTTC. The chain joins TRBV6-5 to TRBJ2-5, with 7 positions matching TRBD2. The CDR3 has 13 amino acids. Trimming removed 6 bases from V and 2 bases from J; junction bases left unmatched: 3. Germline V gene sequence: CDR1 MNHEY, CDR2 SVGAGI.

Here the CDR3 reads CASSIPQATEAFF. In DNA, the CDR3 is TGTGCCAGCAGTATCCCCCAGGCGACTGAAGCTTTCTTT. This sequence joins TRBV2 and TRBJ1-1; D call uncertain. The V end lost 5 bases, the J end lost 5 bases, and 12 bases lay between the germline ends. CDR3 size: 13 residues. The germline CDR1 and CDR2 sequences are SNHLY and FYNNEI.

This clone was detected once. The genes are TRBV6-6 and TRBJ2-5, with 12 bases lining up with TRBD2. This CDR3 spans 17 amino acids. Germline trimming cut 5 bases from V and 1 base from J; bases unmatched to any gene: 8. CDR1 MNHNY and CDR2 SVGAGI come from the germline V gene (reference sequence). The chain's CDR3 is CASSPGRTSGTQETQYF. In nucleotides, the CDR3 is TGTGCCAGCAGTCCAGGACGGACTAGCGGGACCCAAGAGACCCAGTACTTC.

This clone was seen more than once but under ten times. The genes are TRBV28 and TRBJ2-5; D not resolved. V was cut by 3 bases and J by 5 bases, with 10 bases left in between. In germline, CDR1 is MDHEN, CDR2 SYDVKM. This CDR3 is 13 amino acids long. For the CDR3, the DNA is TGTGCCAGCAGTTTTGGTCGGTGGGAGACCCAGTACTTC. Translated: CASSFGRWETQYF.

The chain combines TRBV4-1 with TRBJ1-1; TRBD1 matches at 7 bases. Germline values: CDR1 MGHRA, CDR2 YSYEKL. CDR3 length: 14 residues. V trimming: 1 base; J trimming: 8 bases; junction bases outside the gene matches: 7. For the CDR3, the DNA is TGCGCCAGCAGCCAAGCAATTAGGGACAGAGAAGCTTTCTTT. Translated, it gives CASSQAIRDREAFF.

The chain combines TRBV5-4 with TRBJ2-7; D remains ambiguous. Germline CDR1 and CDR2: SGHNT and YYREEE (reference sequence). This CDR3 contains 13 residues. Between the trimmed V and J ends, which lost 4 bases and 1 base, there was a span of 9 bases. CDR3 region: CASSLGQSYEQYF. CDR3 in DNA: TGTGCCAGCAGCCTTGGCCAGTCCTACGAGCAGTACTTC.

The V call is TRBV11-3, the J call TRBJ2-3; TRBD2 is a possible D gene (5 bases). The CDR3 extends over 13 amino acids. Trimming took off 5 bases at V and 6 bases at J, with 12 bases between the two ends. The germline V gene has CDR1 SGHNT and CDR2 YENEEA. CDR3 loop: CASSLANGDTQYF. The DNA of the CDR3 is TGTGCCAGCAGCCTAGCAAACGGGGATACGCAGTATTTT. The entire variable domain, with the rest obtained from reference TRBV11-3 and TRBJ2-3, is as follows: EAGVVQSPRYKIIEKKQPVAFWCNPISGHNTLYWYLQNLGQGPELLIRYENEEAVDDSQLPKDRFSAERLKGVDSTLKIQPAELGDSAVYLCASSLANGDTQYFGPGTRLTVL.

A word on this clone: An end of the junction does not agree with germline; a read error may underlie this. The chain recombines TRBV7-9 with TRBJ2-1; 10 bases align to TRBD2. The CDR3 length is 14 residues. Per germline, CDR1 SEHNR and CDR2 FQNEAQ (reference sequence). CDR3 DNA sequence: TGTGCCAGCAGCCTAGCGGGAGCTCGGAATGAGCAGTTCTTC. Residues: CASSLAGARNEQFF.

V is TRBV11-1 and J is TRBJ2-2, with D unresolved. This CDR3 comprises 15 residues. Deletions cut 3 bases from V and 3 bases from J, with 11 bases between. Germline V gene sequence: CDR1 SGHAT, CDR2 FQDESV (reference sequence). CDR3 sequence: CASSFFDTDTGELFF. In nucleotides, the CDR3 is TGTGCCAGCAGCTTTTTCGACACCGACACCGGGGAGCTGTTTTTT.

This rearrangement joins TRBV6-4 to TRBJ2-1; 7 nucleotides align to TRBD2. There are 16 residues in the CDR3. V lost 4 bases to trimming and J lost 4 bases; unmatched junction nucleotides: 10. Per the germline V gene, CDR1 is MRHNA and CDR2 is SNTAGT. The CDR3 region is CASSGRAGTSYNEQFF. CDR3 coding DNA: TGTGCCAGCAGTGGCCGAGCGGGGACTTCATACAATGAGCAGTTCTTC.

The V call is TRBV6-5, the J call TRBJ1-4; D is possibly TRBD1 (6 bases). The CDR3 spans 15 residues. Germline V gene sequence: CDR1 MNHEY, CDR2 SVGAGI. Between the trimmed V and J ends, which lost 5 bases and 7 bases, there was a span of 17 bases. The CDR3 here is CASSRVTGMGEKLFF. CDR3 sequence (DNA): TGTGCCAGCAGTCGCGTAACAGGGATGGGTGAAAAACTGTTTTTT.

The chain carries TRBV5-1 and TRBJ2-7, with D possibly being TRBD1 (5 bases). The CDR3 runs 14 residues. Trimming stripped 0 bases from V and 2 bases from J, with 9 bases between. From germline, CDR1 is SGHRS and CDR2 YFSETQ. CDR3 DNA: TGCGCCAGCAGCTTGGGACAGACCACCTACGAGCAGTACTTC. It yields the protein CASSLGQTTYEQYF. Supplemented by reference TRBV5-1 and TRBJ2-7, the full variable domain reads KAGVTQTPRYLIKTRGQQVTLSCSPISGHRSVSWYQQTPGQGLQFLFEYFSETQRNKGNFPGRFSGRQFSNSRSEMNVSTLELGDSALYLCASSLGQTTYEQYFGPGTRLTVT.

The chain uses TRBV18 and TRBJ2-3; a weak D match, TRBD1 (6 bases). The V and J ends lost 3 bases and 3 bases respectively, with 7 bases between them. CDR1 and CDR2 (germline): KGHSH, LQKENI. This CDR3 has 13 amino acids. CDR3 in amino acids: CASSPQGTDTQYF. CDR3 in DNA: TGTGCCAGCTCACCCCAGGGGACAGATACGCAGTATTTT. Looking up the rest from reference TRBV18 and TRBJ2-3 gives the full variable domain: NAGVMQNPRHLVRRRGQEARLRCSPMKGHSHVYWYRQLPEEGLKFMVYLQKENIIDESGMPKERFSAEFPKEGPSILRIQQVVRGDSAAYFCASSPQGTDTQYFGPGTRLTVL.